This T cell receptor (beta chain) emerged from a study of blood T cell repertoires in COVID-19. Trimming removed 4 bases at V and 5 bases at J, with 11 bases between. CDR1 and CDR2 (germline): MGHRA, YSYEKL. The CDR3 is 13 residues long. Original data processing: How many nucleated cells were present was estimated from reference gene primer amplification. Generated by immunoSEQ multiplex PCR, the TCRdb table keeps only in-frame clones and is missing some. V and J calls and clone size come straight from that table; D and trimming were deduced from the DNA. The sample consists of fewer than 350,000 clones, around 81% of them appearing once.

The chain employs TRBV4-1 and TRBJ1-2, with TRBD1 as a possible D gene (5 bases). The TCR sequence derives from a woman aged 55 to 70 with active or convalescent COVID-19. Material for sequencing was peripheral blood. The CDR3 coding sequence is TGCGCCAGCAGCCGGGCCAGGGATTATGGCTACACCTTC. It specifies CASSRARDYGYTF.